One and the same sample provided the 17 T cell receptor beta chains below, sequenced in a study of T cells in Graves' hyperthyroidism and ophthalmopathy. There were TCR beta CDR3 regions amplified from RNA transcripts. Initially, a first-round RT-PCR of the TCR CDR3 employed the HTBI primer set. Each CDR3 protein is one row after TCRdb ran MiXCR on the multiplex PCR reads. This sample carries around 700,000 distinct CDR3 sequences, roughly 20% of them seen once, and the ten largest clones take 16%. Sequenced input: blood. Source of these receptors: a woman between 50 and 59 years old with Graves' hyperthyroidism that later progressed to Graves' ophthalmopathy.

This clonotype was counted only a few times. The CDR3 DNA is TGTGCCAGCTCACCAATGCAGGGCCTGGGAGAGACCCAGTACTTC. This sequence encodes CASSPMQGLGETQYF. V usage is TRBV18 and J usage is TRBJ2-5, with D perhaps TRBD1 (5 bases). Per the germline V gene, CDR1 is KGHSH and CDR2 is LQKENI. Trimming stripped 2 bases from V and 4 bases from J, with 14 bases between. CDR3 length equals 15 residues.

This chain connects TRBV7-3 to TRBJ1-2, with 9 positions matching TRBD1. V trimming: 5 bases; J trimming: 7 bases; junction bases outside the gene matches: 8. This CDR3 region has 14 residues. Germline V CDR1 and CDR2: SGHTA, FQGTGA. CDR3 protein: CASSAHRGQGGYTF. Written as DNA, the CDR3 is TGTGCCAGCAGCGCCCACAGGGGGCAAGGTGGCTACACCTTC.

This clonotype showed up many times. Here the CDR3 reads CASGTGGGGETQYF. CDR3 DNA sequence: TGTGCCAGCGGGACAGGGGGCGGAGGAGAGACCCAGTACTTC. This sequence joins TRBV2 and TRBJ2-5; 12 nucleotides line up with TRBD1. The germline CDR1 and CDR2 sequences are SNHLY and FYNNEI. The CDR3 is 14 amino acids. The V segment lost 8 bases and the J segment 4 bases; nucleotides outside the gene matches: 5.

This clonotype was counted between two and nine times. This chain connects TRBV19 to TRBJ1-2, with D unresolved. The CDR3 is made up of 12 amino acids. Per the germline V gene, CDR1 is LNHDA and CDR2 is SQIVND (reference sequence). The V end was cut by 5 bases, the J end by 6 bases, with 10 bases between. CDR3 sequence (DNA): TGTGCCAGTAGTGGATCCCGCCATGGCTACACCTTC. This gives the protein CASSGSRHGYTF.

This rearrangement joins TRBV20-1 to TRBJ2-7; a weak D match, TRBD1 (5 bases). With 1 base removed from V and 0 bases from J, the gap between germline ends came to 10 bases. This CDR3 comprises 14 residues. From germline, CDR1 is DFQATT and CDR2 SNEGSKA (reference sequence). The CDR3 region is CSARGTRSSYEQYF. In nucleotides, the CDR3 is TGCAGTGCTAGAGGGACACGAAGCTCCTACGAGCAGTACTTC.

This clonotype was recorded many times. The rearrangement uses TRBV12-3 or TRBV12-4 and TRBJ1-2, with D maybe TRBD1 (6 bases). The CDR3 length is 14 residues. V dropped 6 bases and J dropped 4 bases, with 15 bases sitting between them. CDR3 bases: TGTGCCAGCAGCGCGGGGGGGGCGACCTATGGCTACACCTTC. It encodes CASSAGGATYGYTF.

This clonotype was seen at least ten times. The rearrangement uses TRBV3-1 and TRBJ1-1; D call uncertain. The CDR3 has 13 amino acids. Germline CDR1 LGHDT, CDR2 YNNKEL (reference sequence). Trimming pared 8 bases from V and 1 base from J, leaving 11 bases between. The CDR3 DNA follows: TGTGCCAGCGTGGGGATGGGGAACACTGAAGCTTTCTTT. The encoded protein is CASVGMGNTEAFF.

This clonotype appeared many times. The chain recombines TRBV12-3 or TRBV12-4 with TRBJ1-1; D is unresolved. V was shortened by 2 bases and J by 7 bases, with 8 bases between the two germline ends. This CDR3 spans 12 amino acids. Here the CDR3 reads CASSLWDFEAFF. CDR3 bases: TGTGCCAGCAGTTTATGGGATTTTGAAGCTTTCTTT.

This clonotype was seen only a few times. The J gene is TRBJ2-2, the V gene TRBV7-2; D ambiguous. V lost 5 bases and J 8 bases, leaving 9 bases between the germline ends. Germline assignment: CDR1 SGHTA and CDR2 FQGNSA. CDR3 size: 12 residues. In DNA form, the CDR3 reads TGTGCCAGCAGCCGGCACCTAGGGGAGCTGTTTTTT. It encodes CASSRHLGELFF.

J is TRBJ2-5 and V is TRBV29-1, with D maybe TRBD1 (6 bases). Between the trimmed V and J ends, which lost 7 bases and 4 bases, there was a span of 19 bases. There are 14 residues in the CDR3. Germline V lookup: CDR1 SQVTM, CDR2 ANQGSEA. The CDR3 loop reads CSARVGADGETQYF. In DNA, the CDR3 is TGCAGCGCCCGGGTGGGGGCGGATGGAGAGACCCAGTACTTC.

Points on this clonotype: A much larger clone sits a single nucleotide away, making a read error possible. This chain connects TRBV12-5 to TRBJ2-1; 8 nucleotides agree with TRBD2. The end of the DNA aligns better with TRBJ2-7, so the J call may be wrong. Germline lookup yields CDR1 LGHNT and CDR2 FRNRAP. The CDR3 has 11 amino acids. The CDR3 nucleotides read TGTGCTAGTAGCGGGGGAAATGAGCAGTACTTC. It encodes CASSGGNEQYF.

The chain couples TRBV28 to TRBJ2-2; D is possibly TRBD1 or TRBD2 (5 bases each). There are 15 residues in the CDR3. The germline V and J ends were trimmed by 7 bases and 0 bases, with 12 bases remaining between them. The germline CDR1 and CDR2 sequences are MDHEN and SYDVKM. CDR3 in amino acids: CASIWGTSNTGELFF. CDR3 sequence (DNA): TGTGCCAGCATCTGGGGGACGTCGAACACCGGGGAGCTGTTTTTT.

The sample holds a few counts of this clonotype. This sequence joins TRBV19 and TRBJ1-5; D is possibly TRBD1 (5 bases). V dropped 8 bases and J dropped 1 base, with 21 bases sitting between them. The CDR3 totals 17 residues. CDR1 and CDR2 (germline): LNHDA, SQIVND (reference sequence). DNA for the CDR3: TGTGCCAGTTCAAAACCCACAGGAGACCTGAGCAATCAGCCCCAGCATTTT. Encoded protein: CASSKPTGDLSNQPQHF.

This clonotype was seen a few times. The chain carries TRBV19 and TRBJ1-5; possible D gene TRBD1, 5 bases. CDR1 is LNHDA and CDR2 is SQIVND in the germline V gene (reference sequence). Trimming shortened V by 4 bases and J by 11 bases, and 18 bases separated the two germline ends. The CDR3 contains 14 residues. CDR3 in DNA: TGTGCCAGTAGTACGGGACCGGGGATAACGGCCCAGCATTTT. Protein: CASSTGPGITAQHF.

In its sample, this clonotype was seen many times. The chain recombines TRBV10-2 with TRBJ1-1, with a possible D match to TRBD1 (5 bases). Trimming took off 3 bases at V and 3 bases at J, with 14 bases between the two ends. The CDR3 spans 15 residues. CDR1 and CDR2 (germline): WSHSY, SAAADI. The CDR3 DNA follows: TGCGCCAGCAGTGATCCCTCTGACAGTTACACTGAAGCTTTCTTT. Encoded protein: CASSDPSDSYTEAFF.

J is TRBJ1-4 and V is TRBV10-3, with D possibly TRBD1 on 5 matching bases. This CDR3 comprises 14 residues. The germline CDR1 and CDR2 sequences are ENHRY and SYGVKD. Trimming left V 2 bases short and J 4 bases short, with 8 bases between. The CDR3 coding sequence is TGTGCCATCAGTGAGAGCAGGGATAATGAAAAACTGTTTTTT. Its translation: CAISESRDNEKLFF.

This clonotype was seen more than once but under ten times. The gene calls are TRBV5-1 and TRBJ2-7, with D unresolved. Germline V gene sequence: CDR1 SGHRS, CDR2 YFSETQ. Trimming left V 4 bases short and J 5 bases short, with 13 bases between. The CDR3 runs to 13 residues. As DNA, the CDR3 is TGCGCCAGCAGCATGGACGAGACCGACGAGCAGTACTTC. Protein: CASSMDETDEQYF.